This T cell receptor beta chain appears in the sequencing data of a study of CD8 T cells in Susac syndrome. RNA in amounts of about 0.5 to 1 ug was reverse transcribed with random hexamers. Each CDR3 protein gets one entry after TCRdb re-called the immunoSEQ multiplex PCR reads with MiXCR. The table has 95,000 to 150,000 distinct CDR3 sequences, around 94% seen once. This CDR3 region has 13 residues. The germline CDR1 and CDR2 sequences are ENHRY and SYGVKD. V was pared by 10 bases and J by 5 bases, with 10 bases of the junction left unmatched. Sequencing was carried out using CD8+ T cells from PBMCs. This TCR was recovered from a human donor with Susac syndrome. This chain links TRBV10-3 with TRBJ2-7; the match to TRBD1 covers 8 bases. The DNA for the CDR3 is TGTGCCACCAACCCAGGGGGCTTCGACGAGCAGTACTTC. Protein: CATNPGGFDEQYF.